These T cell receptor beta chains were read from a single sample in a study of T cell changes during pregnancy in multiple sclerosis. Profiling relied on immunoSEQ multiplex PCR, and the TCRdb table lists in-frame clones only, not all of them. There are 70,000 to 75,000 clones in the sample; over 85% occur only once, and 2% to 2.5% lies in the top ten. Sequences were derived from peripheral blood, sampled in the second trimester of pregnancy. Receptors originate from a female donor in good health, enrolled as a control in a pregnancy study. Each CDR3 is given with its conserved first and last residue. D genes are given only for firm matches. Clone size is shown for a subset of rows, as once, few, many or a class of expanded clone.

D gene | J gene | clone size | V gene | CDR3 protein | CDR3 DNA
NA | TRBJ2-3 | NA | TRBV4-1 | CASSPLATTSTDTQYF | TGCGCCAGCAGCCCTCTAGCCACCACTAGCACAGATACGCAGTATTTT
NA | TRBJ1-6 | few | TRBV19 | CASTRGDSPLHF | TGTGCCAGTACCCGGGGGGATTCACCCCTCCACTTT
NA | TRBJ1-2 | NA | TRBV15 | CATSRDIGNYGYTF | TGTGCCACCAGCAGAGATATCGGTAACTATGGCTACACCTTC
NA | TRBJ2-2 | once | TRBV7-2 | CASSFHRNTGELFF | TGTGCCAGCAGCTTTCACAGAAACACCGGGGAGCTGTTTTTT
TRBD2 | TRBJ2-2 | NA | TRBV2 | CASKGEAGGPGELFF | TGTGCCAGCAAGGGAGAAGCGGGGGGGCCCGGGGAGCTGTTTTTT
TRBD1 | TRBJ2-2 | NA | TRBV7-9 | CASSLLFGTGRTGELFF | TGTGCCAGCAGCTTACTATTTGGGACAGGGAGGACCGGGGAGCTGTTTTTT
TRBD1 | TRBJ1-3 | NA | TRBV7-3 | CADRAGPRSGNTIYF | TGTGCCGACAGGGCAGGGCCCCGCTCTGGAAACACCATATATTTT
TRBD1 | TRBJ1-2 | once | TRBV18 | CASSPSGQGGGYTF | TGTGCCAGCTCACCATCCGGACAGGGGGGCGGCTACACCTTC
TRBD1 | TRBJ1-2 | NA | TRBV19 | CASSMVGDRPTYGYTF | TGTGCCAGTAGTATGGTCGGGGACAGGCCGACCTATGGCTACACCTTC
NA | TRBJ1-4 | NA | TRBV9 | CASSVEGSGGKLFF | TGTGCCAGCAGCGTAGAGGGGAGTGGAGGGAAACTGTTTTTT
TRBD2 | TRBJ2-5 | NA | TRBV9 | CASGRGSGGEGGTQYF | TGTGCCAGCGGCCGCGGGAGCGGGGGTGAGGGTGGGACCCAGTACTTC
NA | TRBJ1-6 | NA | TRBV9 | CASSRVAGSYNSPLHF | TGTGCCAGCAGCCGGGTCGCGGGCTCCTATAATTCACCCCTCCACTTT
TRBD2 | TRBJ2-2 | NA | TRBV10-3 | CASNSGGGTGELFF | TGTGCCAGCAATAGCGGGGGGGGTACCGGGGAGCTGTTTTTT
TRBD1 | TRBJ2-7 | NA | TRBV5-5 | CASSLDGGQGYEQYF | TGTGCCAGCAGCTTGGACGGAGGACAGGGGTACGAGCAGTACTTC
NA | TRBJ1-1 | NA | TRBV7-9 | CASSLGGGARGTFF | TGTGCCAGCAGCTTAGGAGGGGGGGCCCGTGGAACTTTCTTT
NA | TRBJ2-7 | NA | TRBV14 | CASSLLAGSYEQYF | TGTGCCAGCAGCCTCCTGGCAGGTAGCTACGAGCAGTACTTC
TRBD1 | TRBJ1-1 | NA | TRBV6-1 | CASSNRGMNTEAFF | TGTGCCAGCAGCAACAGGGGGATGAACACTGAAGCTTTCTTT
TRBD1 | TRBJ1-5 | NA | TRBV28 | CASRPGTGNQPQHF | TGTGCCAGCAGACCCGGGACAGGGAATCAGCCCCAGCATTTT
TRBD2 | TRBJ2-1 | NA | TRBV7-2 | CASSYSVQLAGYSREQFF | TGTGCCAGCAGCTACTCCGTCCAACTAGCGGGGTATTCGCGTGAGCAGTTCTTC
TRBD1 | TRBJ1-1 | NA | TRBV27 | CASSLVDRGTTEAFF | TGTGCCAGCAGTTTGGTGGACAGGGGGACCACTGAAGCTTTCTTT
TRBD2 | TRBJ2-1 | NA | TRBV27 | CASSKTSGGRNEQFF | TGTGCCAGCAGCAAAACTAGCGGGGGGCGGAATGAGCAGTTCTTC
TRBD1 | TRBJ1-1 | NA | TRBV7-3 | CASSLRDRGSNTEAFF | TGTGCCAGCAGCCTCCGGGACAGGGGCTCGAACACTGAAGCTTTCTTT
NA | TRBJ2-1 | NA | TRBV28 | CAFSSAGPDNEQFF | TGTGCCTTTTCCTCAGCGGGCCCCGACAATGAGCAGTTCTTC
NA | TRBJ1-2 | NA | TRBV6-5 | CASSYSTRVNYGYTF | TGTGCCAGCAGTTATTCGACCCGGGTGAACTATGGCTACACCTTC
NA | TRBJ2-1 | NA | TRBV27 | CASSPYLMAYNEQFF | TGTGCCAGCAGTCCTTACTTAATGGCCTACAATGAGCAGTTCTTC
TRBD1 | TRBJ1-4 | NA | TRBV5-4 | CASSYRQGPNNEKLFF | TGTGCCAGCAGCTACCGACAGGGCCCCAATAATGAAAAACTGTTTTTT
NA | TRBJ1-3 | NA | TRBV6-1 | CASKGWGGNTIYF | TGTGCCAGCAAAGGGTGGGGAGGGAACACCATATATTTT
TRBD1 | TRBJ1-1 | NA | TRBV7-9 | CASSSGGYQNTEAFF | TGTGCCAGCAGCTCAGGGGGATACCAGAACACTGAAGCTTTCTTT
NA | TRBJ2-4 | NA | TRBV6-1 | CASPSQENIQYF | TGTGCCAGCCCCTCTCAGGAAAACATTCAGTACTTC
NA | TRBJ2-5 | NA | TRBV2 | CASSHEATGGETQYF | TGTGCCAGCAGCCACGAGGCTACCGGGGGAGAGACCCAGTACTTC
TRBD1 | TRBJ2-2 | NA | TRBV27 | CASRDRGDTGELFF | TGTGCCAGCAGGGACAGGGGCGACACCGGGGAGCTGTTTTTT
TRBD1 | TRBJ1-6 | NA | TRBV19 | CASSAGTGGAGSPLHF | TGTGCCAGTAGTGCCGGGACAGGGGGCGCAGGATCACCCCTCCACTTT
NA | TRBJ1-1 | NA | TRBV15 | CATSRDRTMNTEAFF | TGTGCCACCAGCAGGGACAGAACAATGAACACTGAAGCTTTCTTT
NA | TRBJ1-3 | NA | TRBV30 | CAWSVSAGNTIYF | TGTGCCTGGAGCGTGTCGGCTGGAAACACCATATATTTT
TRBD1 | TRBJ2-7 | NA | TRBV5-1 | CASSWDGTGYNEQYF | TGCGCCAGCAGCTGGGACGGGACAGGGTACAACGAGCAGTACTTC
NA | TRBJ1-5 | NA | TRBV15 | CATSTRGLAEPQHF | TGTGCCACCAGCACCCGGGGGCTAGCGGAGCCCCAGCATTTT
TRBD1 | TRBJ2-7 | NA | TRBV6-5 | CASSLRDRGFEQYF | TGTGCCAGCAGTCTCCGGGACAGGGGTTTCGAGCAGTACTTC
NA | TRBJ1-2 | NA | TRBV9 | CASSVGGFPDYGYTF | TGTGCCAGCAGCGTGGGGGGGTTTCCCGACTATGGCTACACCTTC
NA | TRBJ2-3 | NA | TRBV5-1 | CASSLDRGGPRTDTQYF | TGCGCCAGCAGCTTGGATCGGGGTGGGCCCCGCACAGATACGCAGTATTTT
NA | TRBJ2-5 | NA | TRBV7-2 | CASSPGWQVQETQYF | TGTGCCAGCAGCCCCGGTTGGCAGGTTCAAGAGACCCAGTACTTC
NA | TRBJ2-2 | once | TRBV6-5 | CASRTTDGVGELFF | TGTGCCAGCAGGACAACCGACGGGGTCGGGGAGCTGTTTTTT
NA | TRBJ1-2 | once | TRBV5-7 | CASSRDRIADGYTF | TGTGCCAGCAGCCGGGATCGGATTGCAGATGGCTACACCTTC
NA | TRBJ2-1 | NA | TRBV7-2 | CASSLGTARGETLYNEQFF | TGTGCCAGCAGCTTAGGTACGGCCCGTGGCGAGACTTTATACAATGAGCAGTTCTTC
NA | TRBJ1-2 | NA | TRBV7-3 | CASSLAYGYGYTF | TGTGCCAGCAGCTTAGCTTACGGCTATGGCTACACCTTC
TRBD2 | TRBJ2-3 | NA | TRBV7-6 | CASSSFPGTSGGTDTQYF | TGTGCCAGCAGCTCCTTTCCAGGGACTAGCGGGGGGACAGATACGCAGTATTTT
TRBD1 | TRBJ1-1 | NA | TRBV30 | CALGQGAIEAFF | TGTGCCTTGGGACAGGGGGCGATTGAAGCTTTCTTT
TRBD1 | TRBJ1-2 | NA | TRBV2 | CASLRDRGGYTF | TGTGCCAGCCTCCGGGACAGAGGGGGCTACACCTTC
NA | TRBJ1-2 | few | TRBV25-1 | CASSEATARAVHGYTF | TGTGCCAGCAGTGAGGCCACGGCCAGGGCGGTCCATGGCTACACCTTC
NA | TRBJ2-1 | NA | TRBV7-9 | CASSLTGNEQFF | TGTGCCAGCAGCCTGACGGGCAATGAGCAGTTCTTC
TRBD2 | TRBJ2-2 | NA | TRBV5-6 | CASSLTSGTYTGELFF | TGTGCCAGCAGCTTGACTAGCGGGACTTACACCGGGGAGCTGTTTTTT
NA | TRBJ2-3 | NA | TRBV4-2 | CASSQPGGDTQYF | TGTGCCAGCAGCCAACCTGGGGGGGATACGCAGTATTTT
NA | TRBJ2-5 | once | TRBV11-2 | CASSPRETQYF | TGTGCCAGCAGCCCCCGGGAGACCCAGTACTTC